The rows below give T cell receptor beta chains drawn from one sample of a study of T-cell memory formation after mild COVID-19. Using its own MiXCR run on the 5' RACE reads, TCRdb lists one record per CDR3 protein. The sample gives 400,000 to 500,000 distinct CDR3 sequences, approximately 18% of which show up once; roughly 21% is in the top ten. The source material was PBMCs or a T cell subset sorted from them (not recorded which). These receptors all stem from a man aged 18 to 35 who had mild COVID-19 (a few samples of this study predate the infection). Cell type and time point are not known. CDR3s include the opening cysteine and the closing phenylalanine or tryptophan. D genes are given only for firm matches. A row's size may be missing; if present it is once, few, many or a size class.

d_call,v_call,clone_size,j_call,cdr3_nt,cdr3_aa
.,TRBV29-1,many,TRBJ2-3,TGCAGCGTTTTGGTAGTCTCTCGAGATACGCAGTATTTT,CSVLVVSRDTQYF
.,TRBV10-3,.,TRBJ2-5,TGTGCCATCAGTGATGCTGGGGCGTACGAGGAGACCCAGTACTTC,CAISDAGAYEETQYF
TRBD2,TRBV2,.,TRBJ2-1,TGTGCCAGCAGCCCCACTAGCGGGGGGATCAATGAGCAGTTCTTC,CASSPTSGGINEQFF
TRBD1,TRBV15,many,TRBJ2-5,TGTGCCACCAGCAGGACAGGGGGTCGTGAGACCCAGTACTTC,CATSRTGGRETQYF
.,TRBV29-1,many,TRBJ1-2,TGCAGCGTTGTGGCGCAGGAAACAAACTATGGCTACACCTTC,CSVVAQETNYGYTF
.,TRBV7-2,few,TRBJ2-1,TGTGCCAGCAGCTTAGTACGCGGGGCCTACAATGAGCAGTTCTTC,CASSLVRGAYNEQFF
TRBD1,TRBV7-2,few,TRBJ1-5,TGTGCCAGCAGCTCGGTCGGGACAGGCGATCAGCCCCAGCATTTT,CASSSVGTGDQPQHF
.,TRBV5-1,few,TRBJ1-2,TGCGCCAGCAGCTTGGCGGAGTCCCTCTATGGCTACACCTTC,CASSLAESLYGYTF
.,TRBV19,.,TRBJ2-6,TGTGCCAGTAGTATTGGGGCCAACGTCCTGACTTTC,CASSIGANVLTF
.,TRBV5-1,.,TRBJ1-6,TGCGCCAGCAGCTTGGGGGTCGGGAATAATTCACCCCTCCACTTT,CASSLGVGNNSPLHF
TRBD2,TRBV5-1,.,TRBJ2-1,TGCGCCAGCAGCGTTATTAGCGGGGAGCAGTTCTTC,CASSVISGEQFF
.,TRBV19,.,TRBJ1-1,TGTGCCAGTACACAGGGTTATACTGAAGCTTTCTTT,CASTQGYTEAFF
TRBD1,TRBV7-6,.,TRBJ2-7,TGTGCCAGCAGCTTAGCGGACAGGGCCCCCTACGAGCAGTACTTC,CASSLADRAPYEQYF
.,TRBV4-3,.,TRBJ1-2,TGCGCCAGCAGCCAAGTCCCAGCCGTTAACTATGGCTACACCTTC,CASSQVPAVNYGYTF
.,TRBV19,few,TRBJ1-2,TGTGCCAGTAGACCCGACCGGGTGCCATATGGCTACACCTTC,CASRPDRVPYGYTF
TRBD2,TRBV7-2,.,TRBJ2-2,TGTGCCAGCAGAGTCGGGGGGGTCTGGACCGGGGAGCTGTTTTTT,CASRVGGVWTGELFF
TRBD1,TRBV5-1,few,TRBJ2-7,TGCGCCAGCAGCACCTGGACAGGGGTTTCCTACGAGCAGTACTTC,CASSTWTGVSYEQYF
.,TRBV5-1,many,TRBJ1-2,TGCGCCAGCAGCTTGTTAGACACGGCCCATGGCTACACCTTC,CASSLLDTAHGYTF
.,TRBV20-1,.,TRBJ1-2,TGCAGTGCTAGGGCTAAAGGCCGACCGGACGGCTACACCTTC,CSARAKGRPDGYTF
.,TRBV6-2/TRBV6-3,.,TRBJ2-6,TGTGCCAGCAGTAGAGTTGGCTCTGGGGCCAACGTCCTGACTTTC,CASSRVGSGANVLTF
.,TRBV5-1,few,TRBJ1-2,TGCGCCAGCACGGGGGGGCGTCCCGGGAGCTATTGGACCTTC,CASTGGRPGSYWTF
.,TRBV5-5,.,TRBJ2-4,TGTGCCAGCAGCATTGGCGGGGACGGTAGAAACATTCAGTACTTC,CASSIGGDGRNIQYF
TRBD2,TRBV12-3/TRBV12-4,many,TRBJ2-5,TGCGCCAGCAGCTTGACTAGCGGGGGGCAAGAGACCCAGTACTTC,CASSLTSGGQETQYF
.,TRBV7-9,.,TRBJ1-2,TGTGCCAGCAGCCTCCAGGAAAGCTATGGCTACACCTTC,CASSLQESYGYTF
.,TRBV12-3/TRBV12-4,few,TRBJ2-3,TGTGCCACCCGATCACCAGGCACCACAGATACGCAGTATTTT,CATRSPGTTDTQYF
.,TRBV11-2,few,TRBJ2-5,TGTGCCAGCAGCTTAGTCGGTACACAAGAGACCCAGTACTTC,CASSLVGTQETQYF
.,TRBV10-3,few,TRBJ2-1,TGTGCCATCAGTGAGGCAGGAATTTCCTACAATGAGCAGTTCTTC,CAISEAGISYNEQFF
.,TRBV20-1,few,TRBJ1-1,TGCAGTGCTAGAGGAGGGATCGAGACTGAAGCTTTCTTT,CSARGGIETEAFF
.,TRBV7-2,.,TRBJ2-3,TGTGCCAGCAGCTTTATGGGGGGGCGCACAGATACGCAGTATTTT,CASSFMGGRTDTQYF
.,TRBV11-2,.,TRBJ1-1,TGTGCCAGCAGCTCGCAGGGTTTTAACACTGAAGCTTTCTTT,CASSSQGFNTEAFF
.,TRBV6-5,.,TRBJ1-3,TGTGCCAGCAGACCGACAGGATCCTCCGGAAACACCATATATTTT,CASRPTGSSGNTIYF
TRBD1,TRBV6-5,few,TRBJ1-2,TGTGCCAGCAGAAGACAGGGGGATCATGGCTACACCTTC,CASRRQGDHGYTF
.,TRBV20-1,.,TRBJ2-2,TGCAGTGCTCCCGGGGACTACACCGGGGAGCTGTTTTTT,CSAPGDYTGELFF
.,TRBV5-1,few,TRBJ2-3,TGCGCCAGCAGGGTCCGGGGCCAGTCTAGCACAGATACGCAGTATTTT,CASRVRGQSSTDTQYF
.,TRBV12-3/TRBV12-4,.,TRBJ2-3,TGTGCCAGCAGTGTTTGGGTAGATACGCAGTATTTT,CASSVWVDTQYF
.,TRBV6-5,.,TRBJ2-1,TGTGCCACCAGCCGGGGGACCTACAATGAGCAGTTCTTC,CATSRGTYNEQFF
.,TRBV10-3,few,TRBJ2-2,TGTGCCATCAGTGACAGGGGGGGACAGCTGAACACCGGGGAGCTGTTTTTT,CAISDRGGQLNTGELFF
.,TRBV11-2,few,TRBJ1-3,TGTGCCAGCAGCCAACAATTCTCTGGAAACACCATATATTTT,CASSQQFSGNTIYF
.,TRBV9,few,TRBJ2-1,TGTGCCAGCAGCAGAACAAGCGGGACACCTTACAATGAGCAGTTCTTC,CASSRTSGTPYNEQFF
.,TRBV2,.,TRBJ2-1,TGTGCCAGCAGACAATGGCGGGGCCCCTCCAATGAGCAGTTCTTC,CASRQWRGPSNEQFF
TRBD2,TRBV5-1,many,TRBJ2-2,TGCGCCAGCAGCGGTATAGCGGGGACAACGAACACCGGGGAGCTGTTTTTT,CASSGIAGTTNTGELFF
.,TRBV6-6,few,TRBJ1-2,TGTGCCAGCAGTTACCTCGGGACAATCTATGGCTACACCTTC,CASSYLGTIYGYTF
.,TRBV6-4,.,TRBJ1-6,TGTGCCAGCAGTGTAGGGTTCAATTCACCCCTCCACTTT,CASSVGFNSPLHF